Only a few counts were recorded for the clone carrying this TCR beta chain. Antigen: not known. V lost 0 bases and J 0 bases, leaving 12 bases between the germline ends. The germline V gene encodes CDR1 LGHDT and CDR2 YNNKEL (reference sequence). CDR3 length equals 16 residues. This entry belongs to a study of T cell responses to AZD1222 COVID-19 vaccine. Overall study results and limits: As reported, nearly half of all spike-specific TCRs target variant regions that are unmutated. Regions 160-218 and 743-854 held dominance among vaccine-associated CD4 TCRs, which spanned spike. When two AZD1222 doses had been given, Spike-specific TCR breadth and depth rose.

Here immunoSEQ multiplex PCR was the method, and the copy in TCRdb shows in-frame clones only, minus some. This repertoire shows under 170,000 clones, about nine tenths found once; its top ten account for approximately 3%. The gene calls are TRBV3-1 (or the pseudogene TRBV3-2) and TRBJ2-7, with a weak D call TRBD2 (6 bases). This sequence originates from an adult who received the AZD1222 COVID-19 vaccine. The sample was peripheral blood, taken 28 days after the second AZD1222 dose. CDR3 protein: CASSQDVAVTSYEQYF. The CDR3 bases are TGTGCCAGCAGCCAAGATGTAGCGGTGACCTCCTACGAGCAGTACTTC.